What follows is one T cell receptor beta chain and its context. Its antigen is unknown. The data belong to a study of T-cell memory formation after mild COVID-19. Study-level background: Most TCR clusters belonged to a single donor. Whole-study results and caveats: CD8+ contracting clones occupied EMRA, while CD4+ ones occupied mainly CM and EM. Among clones contracting day 15 to 85, CD4/CD8 was balanced, whereas later expanders leaned CD4+.

TCRdb redid the calling of the 5' RACE reads with MiXCR, one entry per CDR3 protein. There are a few hundred thousand distinct CDR3 sequences in the sample; around 28% occur only once, and around an eighth lies in the top ten. The specimen was PBMCs or a T cell subset sorted from them (not recorded which). This receptor was identified in an adult woman who had mild COVID-19 (a few samples of this study predate the infection). Cell type and time point are not known.

The CDR3 bases are TGTGCCAGCAGTGCCGGGACTAGCCCCCAGCAAGAGACCCAGTACTTC. This sequence encodes CASSAGTSPQQETQYF. V gene TRBV9 combines with J gene TRBJ2-5, with 9 nucleotides matching TRBD2. The germline V gene encodes CDR1 SGDLS and CDR2 YYNGEE. This CDR3 is 16 amino acids long. V was pared by 5 bases and J by 2 bases, with 10 bases of the junction left unmatched. The full variable domain, rest sourced from reference TRBV9 and TRBJ2-5, is DSGVTQTPKHLITATGQRVTLRCSPRSGDLSVYWYQQSLDQGLQFLIQYYNGEERAKGNILERFSAQQFPDLHSELNLSSLELGDSALYFCASSAGTSPQQETQYFGPGTRLLVL.